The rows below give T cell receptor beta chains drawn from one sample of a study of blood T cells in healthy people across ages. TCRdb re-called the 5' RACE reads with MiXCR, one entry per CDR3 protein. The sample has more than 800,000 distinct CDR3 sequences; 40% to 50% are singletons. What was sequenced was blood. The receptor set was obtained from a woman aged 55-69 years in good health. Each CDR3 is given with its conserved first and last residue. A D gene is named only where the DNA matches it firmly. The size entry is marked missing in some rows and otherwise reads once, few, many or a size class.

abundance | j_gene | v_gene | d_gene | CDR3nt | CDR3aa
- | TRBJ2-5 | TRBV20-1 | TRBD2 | TGCAGTGCTAGGTCCGGGAGGGCCGGGGAGACCCAGTACTTC | CSARSGRAGETQYF
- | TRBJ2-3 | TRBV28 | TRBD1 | TGTGCCAGCAGTTTAGTCGTAGGGGGCGCCACAGATACGCAGTATTTT | CASSLVVGGATDTQYF
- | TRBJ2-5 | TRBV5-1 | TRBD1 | TGCGCCAGCAGCTCCGGGACAGGGGGCGCAAAGGGGTTTGAGACCCAGTACTTC | CASSSGTGGAKGFETQYF
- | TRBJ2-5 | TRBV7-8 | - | TGTGCCAGCAGCTTAGCGCTCCCTTTTGGGGGAGGCGAGACCCAGTACTTC | CASSLALPFGGGETQYF
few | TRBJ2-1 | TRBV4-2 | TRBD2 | TGTGCCAGCAGCCAAGATGGACTAGCGGGAGTCACTGAGCAGTTCTTC | CASSQDGLAGVTEQFF
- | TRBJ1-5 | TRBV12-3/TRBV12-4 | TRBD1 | TGTGCCAGCAGTCAGGGGGCTCAACAGCCCCAGCATTTT | CASSQGAQQPQHF
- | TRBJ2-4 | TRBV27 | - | TGTGCCAGCAGCCCCATGGGGGGCGTGAACATTCAGTACTTC | CASSPMGGVNIQYF
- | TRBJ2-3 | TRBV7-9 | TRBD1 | TGTGCCAGCAGCTTAGGGGACAGGGAAGGGACAGATACGCAGTATTTT | CASSLGDREGTDTQYF
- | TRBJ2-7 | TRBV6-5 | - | TGTGCCAGCAGTTACTCGGCAGAATCCTACGAGCAGTACTTC | CASSYSAESYEQYF
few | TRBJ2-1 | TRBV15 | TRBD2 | TGTGCCACCAGCAGAGAATTAGCGGGAGGGATCCACAATGAGCAGTTCTTC | CATSRELAGGIHNEQFF
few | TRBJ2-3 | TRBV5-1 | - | TGCGCCAGCAGCTTGGCGAGGATGGGCACAGATACGCAGTATTTT | CASSLARMGTDTQYF
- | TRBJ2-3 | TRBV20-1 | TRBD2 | TGCAGTGCTAGAGATCCGGGACTAGCGGCTAGCACAGATACGCAGTATTTT | CSARDPGLAASTDTQYF
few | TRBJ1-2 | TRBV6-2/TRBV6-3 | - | TGTGCCAGCAGTTCGCAGGACTCTCTGTTCACTGGCTACACCTTC | CASSSQDSLFTGYTF
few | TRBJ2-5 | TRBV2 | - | TGTGCCAGCAGTGAAGGATCCAGAGGCCAAGAGACCCAGTACTTC | CASSEGSRGQETQYF
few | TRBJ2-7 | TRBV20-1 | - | TGCAGTGCTAGCACCGCCTTCGGGCGTTACGATTACGAGCAGTACTTC | CSASTAFGRYDYEQYF
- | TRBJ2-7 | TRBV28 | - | TGTGCCAGTAGGGGCGGGGACTCGTTCGGTGAGCAGTACTTC | CASRGGDSFGEQYF
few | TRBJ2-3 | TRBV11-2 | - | TGTGCCAGCAGCTTACGGACCCCCGTAGGAGTGGATACGCAGTATTTT | CASSLRTPVGVDTQYF
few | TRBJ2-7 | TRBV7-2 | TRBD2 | TGTGCCAGCAGCTTGTCCCCGGGAGGGCGCTACGAGCAGTACTTC | CASSLSPGGRYEQYF
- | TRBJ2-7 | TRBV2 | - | TGTGCCAGCAGGGCCGGAAAGTACGAGCAGTACTTC | CASRAGKYEQYF
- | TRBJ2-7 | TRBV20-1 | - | TGCAGTGCCATCCGGGGTGGCGAGCAGTACTTC | CSAIRGGEQYF
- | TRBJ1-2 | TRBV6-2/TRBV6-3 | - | TGTGCCAGCAGGTCTACAGGGACCCGCTATGGCTACACCTTC | CASRSTGTRYGYTF
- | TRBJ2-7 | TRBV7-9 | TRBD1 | TGTGCCAGCAGCCCAGGGTTCCGGGACAGCAGCATCGAGCAGTACTTC | CASSPGFRDSSIEQYF
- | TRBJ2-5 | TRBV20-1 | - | TGCAGTGCTACAGTACTAGCAGGAGAGACCCAGTACTTC | CSATVLAGETQYF
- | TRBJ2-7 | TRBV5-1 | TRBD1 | TGCGCCAGCAGCCAGACCCGGACAGGGGGCTTCGAGCAGTACTTC | CASSQTRTGGFEQYF
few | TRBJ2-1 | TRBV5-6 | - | TGTGCCAGCAGCTTGGGGCGAGAAGATGAGCAGTTCTTC | CASSLGREDEQFF
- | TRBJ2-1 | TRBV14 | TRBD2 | TGTGCCAGCAGCCAAGCCCCTAGCGGTTGGAATGAGCAGTTCTTC | CASSQAPSGWNEQFF
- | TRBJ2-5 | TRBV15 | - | TGTGCCACCAGCAGACATCGGCGACAAGCCAGGGAAGAGACCCAGTACTTC | CATSRHRRQAREETQYF
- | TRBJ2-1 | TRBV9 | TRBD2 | TGTGCCAGCAGCGTAGTCCCTTGGCCCACCGGGGGGTCCTACAATGAGCAGTTCTTC | CASSVVPWPTGGSYNEQFF
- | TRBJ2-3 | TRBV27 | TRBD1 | TGTGCCAGCAGACCGGGACAGGGGGCGCAGAATACGCAGTATTTT | CASRPGQGAQNTQYF
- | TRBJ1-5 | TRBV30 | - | TGTGCCTGGAGTTTTGGTGGGAGCAATCAGCCCCAGCATTTT | CAWSFGGSNQPQHF
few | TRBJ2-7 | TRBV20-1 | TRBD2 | TGCAGTGCTCACGACCGGACTAGCGGGAGGTCTGGCGAGCAGTACTTC | CSAHDRTSGRSGEQYF
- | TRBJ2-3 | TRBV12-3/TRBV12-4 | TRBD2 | TGTGCCAGCACCCCGGGTAGCGGGAGGAAAACAGATACGCAGTATTTT | CASTPGSGRKTDTQYF
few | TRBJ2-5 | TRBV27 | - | TGTGCCAGCAGTGTAGCTCCTCTGGAGACCCAGTACTTC | CASSVAPLETQYF
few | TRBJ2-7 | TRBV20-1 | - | TGCAGTGCTGGAGCGGGTACGAGCTCCTACGAGCAGTACTTC | CSAGAGTSSYEQYF
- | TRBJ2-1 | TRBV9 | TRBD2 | TGTGCCAGCAGCGTAGGTCTAGCGGGAGGAACCCGAGTATATGAGCAGTTCTTC | CASSVGLAGGTRVYEQFF
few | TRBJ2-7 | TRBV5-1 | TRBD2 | TGCGCCAGCAGCTCGGGACTAGCGGGAGGGCCGGCCTCCTACGAGCAGTACTTC | CASSSGLAGGPASYEQYF
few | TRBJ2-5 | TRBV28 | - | TGTGCCAGCAGTTTATGGGAGGGTCGAGAGACCCAGTACTTC | CASSLWEGRETQYF
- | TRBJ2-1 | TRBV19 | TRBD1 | TGTGCCAGTAAGAGGCAGGGGGTGGATGAGCAGTTCTTC | CASKRQGVDEQFF
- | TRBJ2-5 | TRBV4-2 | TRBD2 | TGTGCCAGCAGTCCCCTAGCGGGGGACTACAATGAGCAGTACTTC | CASSPLAGDYNEQYF
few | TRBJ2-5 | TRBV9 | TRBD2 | TGTGCCAGCAGCGTCGGACTAGCGGGAGGGTACCAAGAGACCCAGTACTTC | CASSVGLAGGYQETQYF
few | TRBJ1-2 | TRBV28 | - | TGTGCCAGCAGTTTATCAGGGGAGAATGGCTACACCTTC | CASSLSGENGYTF
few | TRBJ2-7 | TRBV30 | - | TGTGCCTGGAAGGGGCAGGCTGGCTACGAGCAGTACTTC | CAWKGQAGYEQYF
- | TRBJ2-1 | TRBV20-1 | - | TGCAGTGCTAGCCGGCCTAACAATGAGCAGTTCTTC | CSASRPNNEQFF
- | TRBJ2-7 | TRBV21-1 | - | TGTGCCAGCAGCAAGAAGAGGGGACAGAACCGGGGATACGAGCAGTACTTC | CASSKKRGQNRGYEQYF
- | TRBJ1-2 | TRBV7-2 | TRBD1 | TGTGCCAGCAGCTGGGACAGGGGGGGCTACACCTTC | CASSWDRGGYTF